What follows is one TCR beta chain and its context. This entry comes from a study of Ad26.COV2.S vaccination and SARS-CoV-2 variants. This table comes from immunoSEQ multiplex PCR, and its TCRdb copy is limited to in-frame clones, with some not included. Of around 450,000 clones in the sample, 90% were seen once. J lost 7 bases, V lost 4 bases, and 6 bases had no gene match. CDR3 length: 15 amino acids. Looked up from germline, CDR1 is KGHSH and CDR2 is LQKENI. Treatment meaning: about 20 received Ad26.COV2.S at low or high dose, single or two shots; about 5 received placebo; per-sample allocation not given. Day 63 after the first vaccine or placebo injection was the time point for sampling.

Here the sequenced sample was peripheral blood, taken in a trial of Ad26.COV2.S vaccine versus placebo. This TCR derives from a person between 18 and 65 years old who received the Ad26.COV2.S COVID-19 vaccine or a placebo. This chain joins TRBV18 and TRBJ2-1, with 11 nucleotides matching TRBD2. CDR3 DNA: TGTGCCAGCTCACAGACTAGCGGGATCGGAAATGAGCAGTTCTTC. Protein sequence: CASSQTSGIGNEQFF. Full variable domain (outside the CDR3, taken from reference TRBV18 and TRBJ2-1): NAGVMQNPRHLVRRRGQEARLRCSPMKGHSHVYWYRQLPEEGLKFMVYLQKENIIDESGMPKERFSAEFPKEGPSILRIQQVVRGDSAAYFCASSQTSGIGNEQFFGPGTRLTVL.